This T cell receptor (beta chain) stems from a study of blood T cell dynamics during melanoma immunotherapy. Study-level information: Standard first-line treatment here was pembrolizumab or nivolumab plus ipilimumab in metastatic melanoma.

A remark on this clone: Its target is not known.

The CDR3 is made up of 10 amino acids. The V gene's germline CDR1 is SQVTM and CDR2 ANQGSEA. Trimming took 3 bases from V and 6 from J, leaving 4 bases between them. Study results and caveats: Unlike progressors, later disease-control patients had W3 repertoires gaining clonality or diversity. The study could not tell melanoma-specific clones from general immune activation.

Using immunoSEQ multiplex PCR, the repertoire was profiled, and TCRdb retains in-frame clones only, with some absent. The sample holds fewer than 16,000 clones, under 90% seen once. Time point specified: pre-treatment baseline. The gene calls are TRBV29-1 and TRBJ2-3; no reliable D call. This TCR was sampled from a human donor with melanoma. The source was blood, collected from a patient treated with checkpoint blockade. In DNA form, the CDR3 reads TGCAGCGTTGACACTGATACGCAGTATTTT. This gives the protein CSVDTDTQYF.